The 14 T cell receptor beta chains presented below share a single source sample, sequenced in a study of blood T cell repertoires in COVID-19 (dated by TCRdb to 2018 to 2020). Library preparation was by the immunoSEQ multiplex PCR assay. Imported from immuneACCESS, the table was reduced by TCRdb to in-frame sequences with V and J called. These copies leave out some clones; in studies compared against another copy, an unresolved V gene accounts for under half, and the cause of the remainder is not known. The table for this sample lists a few hundred thousand clones; roughly nine tenths of them were counted only once. The leading ten clones occupy approximately 4.6% of the sample. Sequenced input: peripheral blood. These receptors all stem from a woman in her 40s who had recovered from COVID-19.

This clone appeared once. The V call is TRBV19, the J call TRBJ2-2, with 8 positions matching TRBD1. J lost 4 bases, V lost 5 bases, and 15 bases had no gene match. The CDR3 loop spans 18 amino acids. Germline CDR1 LNHDA, CDR2 SQIVND (reference sequence). For the CDR3, the DNA is TGTGCCAGTAGTCCAACTCGCCTCCGGGACAGGTCCACCGGGGAGCTGTTTTTT. This translates into CASSPTRLRDRSTGELFF. Full variable domain (rest looked up from reference TRBV19 and TRBJ2-2): DGGITQSPKYLFRKEGQNVTLSCEQNLNHDAMYWYRQDPGQGLRLIYYSQIVNDFQKGDIAEGYSVSREKKESFPLTVTSAQKNPTAFYLCASSPTRLRDRSTGELFFGEGSRLTVL.

The CDR3 region is CASSPGALAVGETQYF. The CDR3 DNA is TGTGCCAGCAGTCCGGGGGCGCTAGCGGTAGGAGAGACCCAGTACTTC. The rearrangement uses TRBV6-2 or TRBV6-3 and TRBJ2-5; tentative D call: TRBD2 (7 bases). From germline, CDR1 is MNHEY and CDR2 SVGEGT. Trimming left V 5 bases short and J 4 bases short, with 20 bases between. The CDR3 length is 16 residues.

The chain employs TRBV6-2 or TRBV6-3 and TRBJ2-5, with TRBD2 matching over 8 bases. The J segment lost 4 bases and the V segment lost 2 bases, leaving 6 bases of the junction unmatched. This CDR3 has 15 residues. Germline CDR1 reads MNHEY; CDR2 reads SVGEGT. CDR3 bases: TGTGCCAGCAGTTACCCCGCGGCGGGGGGAGAGACCCAGTACTTC. It yields the protein CASSYPAAGGETQYF.

Here the CDR3 DNA reads TGTGCCAGCGCAGTGACGGGAAGCTCCTACAATGAGCAGTTCTTC. It codes for CASAVTGSSYNEQFF. The rearrangement links TRBV6-5 to TRBJ2-1; TRBD2 might be the D (5 bases). V was cut by 8 bases and J by 0 bases, with 14 bases left in between. CDR3 length: 15 amino acids. CDR1 and CDR2 (germline): MNHEY, SVGAGI.

The chain recombines TRBV3-1 (or the pseudogene TRBV3-2) with TRBJ1-2; D not resolved. With 1 base removed from V and 4 bases from J, the gap between germline ends came to 10 bases. The CDR3 has 14 residues. Germline V gene sequence: CDR1 LGHDT, CDR2 YNNKEL (reference sequence). This CDR3 reads CASSQGGSFYGYTF. DNA of the CDR3: TGTGCCAGCAGCCAAGGCGGCTCCTTCTATGGCTACACCTTC.

This sequence joins TRBV28 and TRBJ1-2, with 7 bases aligning to TRBD1. The CDR3 runs to 15 residues. V trimming: 4 bases; J trimming: 4 bases; junction bases outside the gene matches: 9. Germline V CDR1 and CDR2: MDHEN, SYDVKM. CDR3 DNA sequence: TGTGCCAGCAGTTATACCGGGACAGACCGCTATGGCTACACCTTC. Protein product: CASSYTGTDRYGYTF.

The gene calls are TRBV11-3 and TRBJ2-5; 9 positions agree with TRBD1. In germline, CDR1 is SGHNT, CDR2 YENEEA. V gave up 5 bases and J gave up 3 bases; unmatched junction bases: 7. The CDR3 loop spans 15 amino acids. The CDR3 DNA reads as TGTGCCAGCAGCGCATTATGGGACAGGGAAGAGACCCAGTACTTC. Its protein product is CASSALWDREETQYF. The entire variable domain, with the rest obtained from reference TRBV11-3 and TRBJ2-5, is as follows: EAGVVQSPRYKIIEKKQPVAFWCNPISGHNTLYWYLQNLGQGPELLIRYENEEAVDDSQLPKDRFSAERLKGVDSTLKIQPAELGDSAVYLCASSALWDREETQYFGPGTRLLVL.

V is TRBV3-1 (or the pseudogene TRBV3-2) and J is TRBJ2-1, with 9 bases lining up with TRBD1. Trimming took 6 bases from V and 7 from J; bases not matched to a gene: 16. The CDR3 runs to 17 residues. Germline V gene data show CDR1 as LGHDT and CDR2 as YNNKEL (reference sequence). The CDR3: CASSPGAGTGFRNEQFF. The CDR3 DNA reads TGTGCCAGCAGTCCCGGGGCCGGGACAGGGTTTAGAAATGAGCAGTTCTTC.

The chain recombines TRBV5-8 with TRBJ1-1, with D uncertain. There are 13 residues in the CDR3. Germline-derived CDR1 and CDR2 are SGHTS and YDEGEE. V was pared by 5 bases and J by 1 base, with 9 bases between. As DNA, the CDR3 is TGTGCCAGCAGGTTCCGGGAGAACACTGAAGCTTTCTTT. This translates into CASRFRENTEAFF. Full variable domain (remainder filled in from reference TRBV5-8 and TRBJ1-1): EAGVTQSPTHLIKTRGQQATLRCSPISGHTSVYWYQQALGLGLQFLLWYDEGEERNRGNFPPRFSGRQFPNYSSELNVNALELEDSALYLCASRFRENTEAFFGQGTRLTVV.

This chain connects TRBV2 to TRBJ2-5; tentatively, D is TRBD1 (6 bases). The CDR3 sequence is 14 residues long. The V and J ends lost 8 bases and 4 bases respectively, with 17 bases between them. Germline CDR1 SNHLY, CDR2 FYNNEI. Written as DNA, the CDR3 is TGTGCCAGCCACAGGGACGTTGGCCGAGAGACCCAGTACTTC. Amino acids: CASHRDVGRETQYF. The full variable domain, completed using reference TRBV2 and TRBJ2-5, is EPEVTQTPSHQVTQMGQEVILRCVPISNHLYFYWYRQILGQKVEFLVSFYNNEISEKSEIFDDQFSVERPDGSNFTLKIRSTKLEDSAMYFCASHRDVGRETQYFGPGTRLLVL.

This clone was detected a few times. The V gene is TRBV6-5, the J gene TRBJ2-3; 8 nucleotides agree with TRBD2. Germline trimming cut 0 bases from V and 3 bases from J; bases unmatched to any gene: 2. CDR1 and CDR2 (germline): MNHEY, SVGAGI. There are 15 residues in the CDR3. In DNA, the CDR3 is TGTGCCAGCAGTTACTCAAGCGGGGGTACAGATACGCAGTATTTT. This translates into CASSYSSGGTDTQYF.

The chain is built from TRBV4-1 and TRBJ2-5, with unresolved D. CDR1 MGHRA and CDR2 YSYEKL come from the germline V gene. Trimming took off 1 base at V and 1 base at J, with 10 bases between the two ends. This CDR3 region has 15 residues. The CDR3 DNA sequence: TGCGCCAGCAGCCAAGGCTGGTCGAGCCAAGAGACCCAGTACTTC. Translating gives CASSQGWSSQETQYF.

V is TRBV19 and J is TRBJ1-5, with 8 bases aligning to TRBD1. The CDR3 runs 15 residues. After removal of 6 bases from V and 2 bases from J, the junction contained 6 bases not matched to a gene. Germline assignment: CDR1 LNHDA and CDR2 SQIVND (reference sequence). CDR3 residues: CASSLEGQGNQPQHF. CDR3 DNA sequence: TGTGCCAGTAGCCTAGAGGGACAGGGCAATCAGCCCCAGCATTTT.

In its sample, this clone was seen many times. V usage is TRBV7-3 and J usage is TRBJ2-1, with D possibly being TRBD1 (5 bases). The germline CDR1 and CDR2 sequences are SGHTA and FQGTGA. This CDR3 has 14 amino acids. V was cut by 0 bases and J by 8 bases, with 11 bases left in between. The CDR3 sequence is CASSLTGVADEQFF. The DNA for the CDR3 is TGTGCCAGCAGCTTAACAGGGGTAGCCGATGAGCAGTTCTTC.